This T cell receptor (beta chain) was obtained from a study of T cells in Graves' hyperthyroidism and ophthalmopathy. Patients with uncontrolled infections, other autoimmune diseases, pregnancy or lactation were excluded. RNA transcripts served as the template for amplifying TCR beta CDR3 regions. RT-PCR in the first round (using the HTBI primer set) targeted the TCR CDR3. TCRdb fed the multiplex PCR reads into MiXCR, producing one record per CDR3 protein. The table shows 600,000 or so distinct CDR3 sequences, with about 14% occurring only once. This clonotype came up many times. J was trimmed by 1 base and V by 1 base; bases with no gene match: 4. The germline gives CDR1 DFQATT, CDR2 SNEGSKA (reference sequence). This CDR3 has 14 amino acids.

The genes are TRBV20-1 and TRBJ2-7; 7 bases match TRBD2. The clonotype comes from a woman between 50 and 59 years old with Graves' ophthalmopathy. Source material: blood. This chain's CDR3 is CSARVSGLSYEQYF. The CDR3 nucleotides read TGCAGTGCTAGAGTTAGCGGGTTATCCTACGAGCAGTACTTC.